This T cell receptor (beta chain) was profiled in a study of T cell changes during pregnancy in multiple sclerosis (dated by TCRdb to between 2018 and 2021). About the study as a whole: The study looked at changes in the T cell repertoire across pregnancy in women with multiple sclerosis.

Receptor libraries were prepared by the immunoSEQ multiplex PCR assay. Not all clones reach the TCRdb copy of this immuneACCESS table, which keeps in-frame sequences only. Checked studies attribute under half of the gap to unresolved V genes and leave the rest unexplained. The sample has 65,000 to 85,000 clones on record, 85% to 90% of them singletons. Over 7.5% of the sample lies in the top ten. A distance of 8 bases separates the germline ends of V and J, which lose 4 bases and 8 bases respectively. Reading from cysteine to phenylalanine, the CDR3 counts 11 amino acids. The kept DNA is CDR3 alone, 33 bases in frame from the first base. The CDR1 and CDR2 encoded by the germline V gene are MGHDK and SYGVNS. In the case of this clone: What antigen it recognizes has not been identified. No much larger clone is present one base from it, and per-base qualities are unavailable.

The sample consisted of peripheral blood, taken after pregnancy. The TCR sequence derives from a female donor in good health, enrolled as a control in a pregnancy study. The sequence links TRBV25-1 to TRBJ1-2; D gene: possibly TRBD1, on 5 matching bases. CDR3 sequence: CASSGGDGYTF. The bases read TGTGCCAGCAGTGGGGGGGACGGCTACACCTTC.